Each of the 3 T cell receptor beta chains below was sequenced from the same sample in a study of T-cell memory formation after mild COVID-19. TCRdb reprocessed the 5' RACE reads with MiXCR, giving one entry per CDR3 protein. The sample has a few hundred thousand distinct CDR3 sequences; about 16% are singletons. The sequenced sample consisted of PBMCs or a T cell subset sorted from them (not recorded which). The source is a man between 18 and 35 years old who had mild COVID-19 (a few samples of this study predate the infection). Cell type and time point are not known.

This chain uses TRBV11-2 with TRBJ1-1; D perhaps matches TRBD1 (5 bases). This CDR3 spans 17 amino acids. Germline values: CDR1 SGHAT, CDR2 FQNNGV. V shed 5 bases and J shed 0 bases, with 19 bases lying between them. The CDR3 protein is CASSPRRGGAMNTEAFF. In nucleotides, the CDR3 is TGTGCCAGCAGCCCCCGCCGGGGGGGAGCTATGAACACTGAAGCTTTCTTT.

The chain links TRBV6-2 or TRBV6-3 to TRBJ2-5, with D perhaps TRBD1 (5 bases). Trimming left V 6 bases short and J 6 bases short, with 8 bases between. The CDR3 sequence is 11 residues long. In germline, CDR1 is MNHEY, CDR2 SVGEGT. The CDR3 coding sequence is TGTGCCAGCAGCCAGGGCCAGACCCAGTACTTC. This encodes CASSQGQTQYF.

This clonotype has a handful of counts. The gene calls are TRBV9 and TRBJ2-2; possibly TRBD2 for D (5 bases). The CDR3 totals 14 residues. V lost 3 bases, J lost 4 bases, and 10 bases lay in between. Germline assignment: CDR1 SGDLS and CDR2 YYNGEE. The CDR3 DNA reads as TGTGCCAGCAGCGGGAGGCCGGGCACCGGGGAGCTGTTTTTT. Its translation: CASSGRPGTGELFF.